The clone carrying this TCR beta chain was counted a few times. The CDR3 sequence is 17 residues long. Germline-derived CDR1 and CDR2 are SGHAT and FQNNGV. The junction had 10 bases not matched to a gene; V was cut back by 1 base and J by 1 base. The source of the sample is a study of shared clonotypes between healthy human individuals. An assay was performed, and its level was deep. TCRdb's copy holds only in-frame clones and misses some; the assay was immunoSEQ multiplex PCR. The sample lists about 1.1 million clones, approximately 80% occurring once. All of the donors resided in Nashville, Tennessee, and each was a Caucasian adult. CD4+ cells were split into CD45RA+ naive and CD45RA-negative memory subsets.

This chain uses TRBV11-2 with TRBJ2-7; the match to TRBD2 covers 7 bases. The origin of this receptor is a man aged 18 to 35 in good health. Some clones in this sample may be carry-over from other donors' samples. Sequencing was done on a sample of memory CD4+ T cells from PBMCs. Documented subset: CD45RA-negative fraction. This chain's CDR3 is CASSLGVGGRMSYEQYF. The DNA of the CDR3 is TGTGCCAGCAGCTTAGGAGTGGGGGGGAGGATGTCCTACGAGCAGTACTTC.